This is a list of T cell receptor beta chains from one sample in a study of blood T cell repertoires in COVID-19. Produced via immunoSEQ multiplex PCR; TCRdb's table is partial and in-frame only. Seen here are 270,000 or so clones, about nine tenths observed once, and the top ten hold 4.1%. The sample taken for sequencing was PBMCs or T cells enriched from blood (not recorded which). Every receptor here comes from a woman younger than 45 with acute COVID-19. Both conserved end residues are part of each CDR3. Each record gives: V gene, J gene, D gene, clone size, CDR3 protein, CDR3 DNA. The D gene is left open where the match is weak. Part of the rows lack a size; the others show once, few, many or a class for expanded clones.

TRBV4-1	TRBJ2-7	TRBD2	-	CASSQDRNSGYEQYF	TGCGCCAGCAGCCAAGATAGGAATAGCGGGTACGAGCAGTACTTC
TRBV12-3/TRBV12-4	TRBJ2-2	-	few	CASSLVVSGELFF	TGTGCCAGCAGTTTAGTCGTGTCGGGGGAGCTGTTTTTT
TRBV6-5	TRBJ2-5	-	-	CASTQTNSKETQYF	TGTGCCAGCACCCAGACAAATTCAAAAGAGACCCAGTACTTC
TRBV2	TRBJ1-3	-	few	CASRIGGTIYF	TGTGCCAGCAGAATCGGAGGCACCATATATTTT
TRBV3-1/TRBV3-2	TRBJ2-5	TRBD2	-	CASSQGALAGAEETQYF	TGTGCCAGCAGCCAAGGGGCCCTAGCGGGAGCGGAGGAGACCCAGTACTTC
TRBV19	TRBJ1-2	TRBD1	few	CASRGEDRQGVRIGYTF	TGTGCCAGTAGGGGCGAAGATCGACAGGGGGTTCGTATTGGCTACACCTTC
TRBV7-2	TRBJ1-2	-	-	CASSLGIANYGYTF	TGTGCCAGCAGCTTAGGTATCGCTAACTATGGCTACACCTTC
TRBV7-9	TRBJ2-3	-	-	CASNQHPPDTQYF	TGTGCCAGCAACCAACATCCCCCAGATACGCAGTATTTT
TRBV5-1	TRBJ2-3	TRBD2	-	CATGGGGPSADTQYF	TGCGCCACCGGTGGGGGAGGGCCTTCCGCAGATACGCAGTATTTT
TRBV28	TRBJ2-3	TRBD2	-	CASSNLDGREDTDTQYF	TGTGCCAGCAGTAACCTCGATGGGCGGGAGGACACAGATACGCAGTATTTT
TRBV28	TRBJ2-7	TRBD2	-	CATCSVTSGNYEQYF	TGTGCTACCTGTTCTGTGACTAGCGGGAACTACGAGCAGTACTTC
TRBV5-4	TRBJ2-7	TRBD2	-	CASSWGREGLGEQYF	TGTGCCAGCAGCTGGGGGCGGGAGGGCCTGGGGGAGCAGTACTTC
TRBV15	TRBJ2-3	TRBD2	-	CATSRPIAGSTDTQYF	TGTGCCACCAGCAGACCAATAGCGGGAAGCACAGATACGCAGTATTTT
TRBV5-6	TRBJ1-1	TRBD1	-	CASRYTGGNTEAFF	TGTGCCAGCAGGTACACAGGGGGGAACACTGAAGCTTTCTTT
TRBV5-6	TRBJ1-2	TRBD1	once	CASSGPGGGGDGYTF	TGTGCCAGCAGCGGACCGGGAGGGGGCGGGGATGGCTACACCTTC
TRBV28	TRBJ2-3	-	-	CASSPASGNPSTDTQYF	TGTGCCAGCAGTCCCGCTTCGGGGAACCCTAGCACAGATACGCAGTATTTT
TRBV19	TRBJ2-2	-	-	CASSMGALINTGELFF	TGTGCCAGTAGTATGGGCGCCCTGATAAACACCGGGGAGCTGTTTTTT
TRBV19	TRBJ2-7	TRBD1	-	CASSSPSGTGLSSYEQYF	TGTGCCAGTAGTAGCCCCTCCGGGACAGGGCTGAGCTCCTACGAGCAGTACTTC
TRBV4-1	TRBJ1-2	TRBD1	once	CASSQTPEGALNGYTF	TGCGCCAGCAGCCAAACCCCTGAGGGGGCGCTTAATGGCTACACCTTC
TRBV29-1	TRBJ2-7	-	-	CSVLWGVYEQYF	TGCAGCGTTTTATGGGGGGTTTACGAGCAGTACTTC
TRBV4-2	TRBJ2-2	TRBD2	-	CASSPIPLSSGRHSGSGELFF	TGTGCCAGCAGCCCCATCCCCCTGTCTAGCGGGAGGCATTCGGGGTCCGGGGAGCTGTTTTTT
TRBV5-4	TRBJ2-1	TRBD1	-	CASQPRDRDNEQFF	TGTGCCAGCCAACCTAGGGACAGGGACAATGAGCAGTTCTTC
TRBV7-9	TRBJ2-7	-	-	CASSLSTAGERRYF	TGTGCCAGCAGCTTATCAACGGCGGGCGAGCGGCGGTACTTC
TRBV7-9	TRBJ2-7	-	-	CASSLGDSYEQYF	TGTGCCAGCAGCTTAGGAGACTCCTACGAGCAGTACTTC
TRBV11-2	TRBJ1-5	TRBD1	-	CASSWRQGDQPQHF	TGTGCCAGCAGCTGGAGACAGGGGGACCAGCCCCAGCATTTT
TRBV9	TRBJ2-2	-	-	CASSVVLSTGELFF	TGTGCCAGCAGCGTTGTGTTGAGCACCGGGGAGCTGTTTTTT
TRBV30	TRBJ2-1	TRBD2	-	CAWSIRGAGGMSYNEQFF	TGTGCCTGGAGCATAAGGGGAGCGGGAGGGATGTCCTACAATGAGCAGTTCTTC
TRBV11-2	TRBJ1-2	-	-	CASSLVNFYGYTF	TGTGCCAGCAGCTTGGTAAACTTCTATGGCTACACCTTC
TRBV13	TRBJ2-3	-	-	CASRNRDFTDTQYF	TGTGCCAGCAGGAATCGTGACTTCACAGATACGCAGTATTTT
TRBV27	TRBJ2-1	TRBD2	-	CASSPAGAYYNEQFF	TGTGCCAGCAGCCCAGCGGGAGCGTACTACAATGAGCAGTTCTTC
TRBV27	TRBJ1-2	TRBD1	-	CASSSTGGYGYTF	TGTGCCAGCAGTTCGACAGGGGGCTATGGCTACACCTTC
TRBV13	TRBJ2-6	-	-	CASSPAGTSGANVLTF	TGTGCCAGCAGCCCGGCGGGTACCTCTGGGGCCAACGTCCTGACTTTC
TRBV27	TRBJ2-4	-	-	CASSLLLKNIQYF	TGTGCCAGCAGTTTACTACTCAAAAACATTCAGTACTTC
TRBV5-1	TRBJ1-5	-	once	CASSPLPGDNQPQHF	TGCGCCAGCAGCCCCCTGCCAGGCGACAATCAGCCCCAGCATTTT
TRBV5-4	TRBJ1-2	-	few	CASSLATSHYGYTF	TGTGCCAGCAGCTTGGCGACATCACACTATGGCTACACCTTC
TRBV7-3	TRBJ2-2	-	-	CASSLTTSGVTGELFF	TGTGCCAGCAGCCTCACAACATCGGGAGTCACCGGGGAGCTGTTTTTT
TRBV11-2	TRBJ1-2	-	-	CASSQMKGYTF	TGTGCCAGCAGCCAGATGAAAGGCTACACCTTC
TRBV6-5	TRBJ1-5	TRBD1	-	CASSSGTVNQPQHF	TGTGCCAGCAGTTCCGGGACAGTCAATCAGCCCCAGCATTTT
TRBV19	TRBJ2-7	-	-	CASSLQGQEQYF	TGTGCCAGTAGCCTACAAGGACAAGAGCAGTACTTC
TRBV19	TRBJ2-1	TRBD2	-	CASSIGLAGGPYYNEQFF	TGTGCCAGTAGTATAGGTCTAGCGGGAGGGCCTTATTACAATGAGCAGTTCTTC
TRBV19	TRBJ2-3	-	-	CASSEATGTDTQYF	TGTGCCAGTAGTGAAGCCACGGGCACAGATACGCAGTATTTT
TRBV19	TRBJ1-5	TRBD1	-	CASSINGDRGSMQPQHF	TGTGCCAGTAGTATAAACGGGGACAGGGGGTCCATGCAGCCCCAGCATTTT
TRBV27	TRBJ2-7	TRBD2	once	CASASGRTSSYEQYF	TGTGCCAGCGCTAGCGGGAGGACAAGCTCCTACGAGCAGTACTTC
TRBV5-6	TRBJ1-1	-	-	CASSVDSRIEAFF	TGTGCCAGCAGCGTGGACAGCCGGATTGAAGCTTTCTTT
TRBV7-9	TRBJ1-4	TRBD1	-	CASGKGATNEKLFF	TGTGCCAGCGGAAAGGGGGCCACTAATGAAAAACTGTTTTTT
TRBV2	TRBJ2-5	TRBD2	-	CASSDLASGSETQYF	TGTGCCAGCAGTGATTTGGCTAGCGGGAGTGAGACCCAGTACTTC
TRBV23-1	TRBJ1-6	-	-	CASIPRSRTDRDNSPLHF	TGCGCCAGCATTCCGAGGAGTAGAACCGACAGAGATAATTCACCCCTCCACTTT
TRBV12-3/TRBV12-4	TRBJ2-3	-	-	CASGSADTQYF	TGTGCCAGCGGGAGCGCGGATACGCAGTATTTT
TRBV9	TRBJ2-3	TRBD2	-	CASTPTSGSTDTQYF	TGTGCCAGCACCCCGACTAGCGGGAGCACAGATACGCAGTATTTT
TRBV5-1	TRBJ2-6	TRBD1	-	CASSVDRAGANVLTF	TGCGCCAGCAGCGTCGACAGGGCTGGGGCCAACGTCCTGACTTTC
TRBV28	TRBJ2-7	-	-	CASSQGEQYF	TGTGCCAGCAGTCAGGGCGAGCAGTACTTC
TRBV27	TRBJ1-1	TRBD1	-	CASSKDRGHAFF	TGTGCCAGCAGCAAGGACAGGGGGCACGCTTTCTTT
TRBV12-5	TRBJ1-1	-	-	CASGLGPTTEAFF	TGTGCTAGTGGTTTGGGACCGACTACTGAAGCTTTCTTT
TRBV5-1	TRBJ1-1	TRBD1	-	CASSPTGDTEAFF	TGCGCCAGCAGCCCTACAGGGGACACTGAAGCTTTCTTT